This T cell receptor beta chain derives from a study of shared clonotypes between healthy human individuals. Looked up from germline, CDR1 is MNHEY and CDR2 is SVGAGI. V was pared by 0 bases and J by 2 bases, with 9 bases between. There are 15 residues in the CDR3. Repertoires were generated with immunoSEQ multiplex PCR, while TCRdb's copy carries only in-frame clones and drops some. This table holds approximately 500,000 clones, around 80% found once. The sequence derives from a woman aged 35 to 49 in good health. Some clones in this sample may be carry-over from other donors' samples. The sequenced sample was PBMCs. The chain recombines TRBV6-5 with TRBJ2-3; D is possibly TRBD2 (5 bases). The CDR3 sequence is CASSYSWRVTDTQYF. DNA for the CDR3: TGTGCCAGCAGTTACTCTTGGCGGGTCACAGATACGCAGTATTTT.